In its sample, the clone carrying this T cell receptor beta chain was seen a few times. The length of the CDR3 is 14 residues. V dropped 5 bases and J dropped 3 bases, with 12 bases sitting between them. CDR1 and CDR2 from the germline V gene are PRHDT and FYEKMQ (reference sequence). This entry comes from a study of blood T cell repertoires in COVID-19. Study summary: COVID-19 samples from acute and convalescent phases originated in the United States, Italy and Spain. Sources were T cells, B-cell-depleted T cells, or PBMCs; the material itself was cDNA or gDNA.

Authors' methods: Amplifying reference gene primers gave estimates of nucleated cell counts. Profiling relied on immunoSEQ multiplex PCR, and the TCRdb table lists in-frame clones only, not all of them. D and trimming come from the DNA, and the V and J calls and clone size come from that table. The table includes some 150,000 clones, 76% detected once. The sample taken for sequencing was peripheral blood. This receptor was taken from a man between 60 and 75 years old with acute or convalescent COVID-19. The chain employs TRBV13 and TRBJ2-3, with a possible D match to TRBD2 (5 bases). The CDR3 DNA reads TGTGCCAGCAGCCCCCTCCGGGATACAGATACGCAGTATTTT. This gives the protein CASSPLRDTDTQYF.